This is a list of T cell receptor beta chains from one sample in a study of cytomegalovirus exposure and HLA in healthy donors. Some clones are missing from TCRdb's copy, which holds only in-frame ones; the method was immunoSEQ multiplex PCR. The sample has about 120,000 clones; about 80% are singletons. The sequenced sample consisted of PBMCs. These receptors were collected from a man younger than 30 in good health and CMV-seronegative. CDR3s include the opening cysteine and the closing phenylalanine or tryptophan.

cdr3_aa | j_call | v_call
CANLGGSMNTEAFF | TRBJ1-1 | TRBV2
CASSSPGQADYEQYF | TRBJ2-7 | TRBV6-5
CASSITWEAVNYGYTF | TRBJ1-2 | TRBV19
CSSSLGSSGFFEKLFF | TRBJ1-4 | TRBV7-9
CASSYDRGDYNSPLHF | TRBJ1-6 | TRBV5-1
CASLRGIPEDEQFF | TRBJ2-1 | TRBV2
CASSPRDRGGGPETQYF | TRBJ2-5 | TRBV9
CASSLGPEYGNTIYF | TRBJ1-3 | TRBV7-9
CATWDRVDEQYF | TRBJ2-7 | TRBV5-4
CASSSLGPAGEKLFF | TRBJ1-4 | TRBV6-6
CASSLGQGIQETQYF | TRBJ2-5 | TRBV7-6
CASTPDSAFNEKLFF | TRBJ1-4 | TRBV6-1
CASSTELGPFGGGLETQYF | TRBJ2-5 | TRBV19
CASSYSRAGQVYGYTF | TRBJ1-2 | TRBV6-5
CASRLGQGKNSPLHF | TRBJ1-6 | TRBV2
CASSLVGSGGTDTQYF | TRBJ2-3 | TRBV13
CASSLVVDSNYGYTF | TRBJ1-2 | TRBV5-1
CATDERQGYTF | TRBJ1-2 | TRBV7-9
CASEENEGLSEAFF | TRBJ1-1 | TRBV18
CASSYAGMGNTEAFF | TRBJ1-1 | TRBV5-1